This T cell receptor (beta chain) emerged from a study of CD8 T cells in Susac syndrome. V dropped 1 base and J dropped 5; count of bases not matched to a gene: 5. The CDR3 is 16 amino acids. CDR1 is SGHTA and CDR2 is FQGNSA in the germline V gene. RNA totalling roughly 0.5 to 1 ug underwent reverse transcription with random hexamers. The authors amplified TCR beta CDR3 across 54 Vbeta and 13 Jbeta using immunoSEQ multiplex PCR. In TCRdb, the immunoSEQ multiplex PCR reads were re-called with MiXCR into one record per CDR3 protein. The sample includes 71,000 or so distinct CDR3 sequences, 93% of them seen just once.

The chain couples TRBV7-2 to TRBJ2-1; 10 bases line up with TRBD2. Material for sequencing was CD4+ T cells from PBMCs. The receptor was derived from a human donor with Susac syndrome. CDR3 nucleotides: TGTGCCAGCAGCTTAGAGCGGGGGGGCTATCACAATGAGCAGTTCTTC. Protein: CASSLERGGYHNEQFF.